Presented here are 23 T cell receptor beta chains from one specimen sequenced in a study of T cells in Graves' hyperthyroidism and ophthalmopathy (dated 2019 in TCRdb). Preparation of the library involved multiplex PCR. The sample was run on an Illumina HiSeq 2000. Amplification of TCR beta CDR3 regions was carried out from RNA transcripts. A first-round RT-PCR of the TCR CDR3 used the HTBI primer set with the Qiagen OneStep RT-PCR kit. In-frame beta chains were kept once TCRdb had trimmed the public reads at Q25 with fastp and called clones with MiXCR. Rows matching on CDR3 protein sequence are summarized as one entry with the most common DNA and genes. The sample contains hundreds of thousands of distinct CDR3 sequences, 38% of them found a single time. The ten top clones hold around 10% of the sample. Sequenced: blood. The receptors stem from a man aged 18 to 35 with Graves' hyperthyroidism.

The chain is built from TRBV5-1 and TRBJ1-4; D is undetermined. This CDR3 spans 13 amino acids. Germline CDR1 reads SGHRS; CDR2 reads YFSETQ. V lost 2 bases and J lost 7, with 9 bases in between. The CDR3 spells CASSFGPGEKLFF. The CDR3 region has the DNA TGCGCCAGCAGCTTCGGACCTGGTGAAAAACTGTTTTTT.

The V and J genes are TRBV9 and TRBJ1-3; no clear D. The ends were cut back, 4 bases at V and 7 bases at J, with 12 bases in the middle. Germline V gene sequence: CDR1 SGDLS, CDR2 YYNGEE. The CDR3 has 13 residues. The CDR3 loop reads CASSPAVANTIYF. CDR3 DNA sequence: TGTGCCAGCAGCCCAGCGGTCGCGAACACCATATATTTT.

With respect to this clonotype: Being one base from a much bigger clone, this may be a read error. The rearrangement joins TRBV10-3 to TRBJ1-6; D uncertain. CDR1 and CDR2 from the germline V gene are ENHRY and SYGVKD. The V and J ends lost 10 bases and 6 bases respectively, with 19 bases between them. This CDR3 spans 15 amino acids. CDR3 in DNA: TGTGCCAGCAGCGGCCCTTCGAACGTTAATTCACCCCTCCACTTT. It encodes CASSGPSNVNSPLHF.

This clonotype was observed many times. The chain joins TRBV19 to TRBJ1-3, with D unresolved. The V gene's germline CDR1 is LNHDA and CDR2 SQIVND (reference sequence). CDR3 length equals 14 residues. With 6 bases removed from V and 1 base from J, the gap between germline ends came to 10 bases. The CDR3 DNA reads TGTGCCAGTAGCCAATCCATTTCTGGAAACACCATATATTTT. Its translation: CASSQSISGNTIYF. The variable domain in full, with the rest retrieved from reference TRBV19 and TRBJ1-3, is DGGITQSPKYLFRKEGQNVTLSCEQNLNHDAMYWYRQDPGQGLRLIYYSQIVNDFQKGDIAEGYSVSREKKESFPLTVTSAQKNPTAFYLCASSQSISGNTIYFGEGSWLTVV.

This clonotype was picked up a small number of times. This chain joins TRBV7-2 and TRBJ2-2, with TRBD2 matching over 11 bases. Per germline, CDR1 SGHTA and CDR2 FQGNSA. The CDR3 consists of 15 residues. Trimming removed 8 bases from V and 6 bases from J; junction bases left unmatched: 8. The CDR3 protein is CASVAGGRNSGELFF. CDR3 coding DNA: TGTGCCAGCGTAGCGGGGGGGCGTAATTCCGGGGAGCTGTTTTTT.

This clonotype was seen repeatedly, ten times or more. This sequence joins TRBV7-9 and TRBJ1-4; D call uncertain. The CDR3 contains 11 residues. The germline V and J ends were trimmed by 5 bases and 5 bases, with 3 bases remaining between them. Germline-derived CDR1 and CDR2 are SEHNR and FQNEAQ (reference sequence). The chain's CDR3 is CASSPNEKLFF. The CDR3 nucleotides are TGTGCCAGCAGCCCCAATGAAAAACTGTTTTTT. Filled out from reference TRBV7-9 and TRBJ1-4, the complete variable domain reads DTGVSQNPRHKITKRGQNVTFRCDPISEHNRLYWYRQTLGQGPEFLTYFQNEAQLEKSRLLSDRFSAERPKGSFSTLEIQRTEQGDSAMYLCASSPNEKLFFGSGTQLSVL.

This clonotype was counted ten times or more. The rearrangement uses TRBV7-2 and TRBJ2-2; no clear D gene. The CDR3 runs to 16 residues. Germline values: CDR1 SGHTA, CDR2 FQGNSA. The V end was cut by 5 bases, the J end by 7 bases, with 20 bases between. DNA of the CDR3: TGTGCCAGCAGCAAAACGAGGCTGGGTGGCGGCGGGGAGCTGTTTTTT. This encodes CASSKTRLGGGGELFF.

The genes are TRBV29-1 and TRBJ1-1; 9 bases are shared with TRBD1. With V trimmed by 8 bases and J by 1 base, 8 bases remained unmatched. Per the germline V gene, CDR1 is SQVTM and CDR2 is ANQGSEA. This CDR3 comprises 14 residues. For the CDR3, the DNA is TGCAGCCCGGGACAGGGAGGCTGGAACACTGAAGCTTTCTTT. This gives the protein CSPGQGGWNTEAFF.

This clonotype has just a few counts. V and J are TRBV19 and TRBJ1-2; 7 positions agree with TRBD1. The CDR3 covers 14 residues. Germline CDR1 LNHDA, CDR2 SQIVND (reference sequence). Germline trimming cut 2 bases from V and 4 bases from J; bases unmatched to any gene: 4. The CDR3 DNA sequence: TGTGCCAGTAGTATACAGGGGGAAGCCTATGGCTACACCTTC. The encoded protein is CASSIQGEAYGYTF.

This clonotype was observed at least ten times. The V call is TRBV7-8, the J call TRBJ2-5, with 8 nucleotides matching TRBD2. The CDR3 is 13 amino acids. V was pared by 10 bases and J by 4 bases, with 8 bases of the junction left unmatched. CDR1 and CDR2 (germline): SGHVS, FQNEAQ. The CDR3 bases are TGTGCCACCGACGCCAGCGGGGGAGAGACCCAGTACTTC. As protein: CATDASGGETQYF.

About this clonotype: Germline and junction disagree at one end, which may indicate a read error. The chain has TRBV9 and TRBJ2-6, with 11 bases matching TRBD2. Germline lookup yields CDR1 SGDLS and CDR2 YYNGEE. This CDR3 is 21 amino acids long. The CDR3 is CASSQDGGPGLADSGANVLTF. CDR3 coding DNA: TGCGCCAGCAGCCAAGATGGGGGGCCGGGACTAGCGGACTCTGGGGCCAACGTCCTGACTTTC.

J is TRBJ1-6 and V is TRBV15; possibly TRBD1 for D (6 bases). Germline V gene sequence: CDR1 LNHNV, CDR2 YYDKDF (reference sequence). The CDR3 extends over 14 amino acids. The V end lost 3 bases, the J end lost 9 bases, and 12 bases lay between the germline ends. The CDR3 here is CATSRESRGSPLHF. The CDR3 DNA sequence: TGTGCCACCAGCAGGGAAAGCAGGGGTTCACCCCTCCACTTT. Based on the CDR3 plus reference TRBV15 and TRBJ1-6, the full variable domain is DAMVIQNPRYQVTQFGKPVTLSCSQTLNHNVMYWYQQKSSQAPKLLFHYYDKDFNNEADTPDNFQSRRPNTSFCFLDIRSPGLGDTAMYLCATSRESRGSPLHFGNGTRLTVT.

This clonotype was observed a few times. The chain has TRBV7-2 and TRBJ2-2; 8 bases line up with TRBD2. The CDR3 has 15 amino acids. Unmatched junction bases numbered 5, after V lost 4 bases and J lost 4 bases. CDR1 and CDR2 from the germline V gene are SGHTA and FQGNSA. In nucleotides, the CDR3 is TGTGCCAGCAGCTCGGGACTAGGTGGCACCGGGGAGCTGTTTTTT. Its translation: CASSSGLGGTGELFF.

This clonotype appeared many times. The chain combines TRBV9 with TRBJ2-7; TRBD2 might be the D (5 bases). CDR1 is SGDLS, CDR2 YYNGEE, per germline. The V end lost 4 bases, the J end lost 6 bases, and 11 bases lay between the germline ends. The CDR3 runs to 12 residues. Here the CDR3 DNA reads TGTGCCAGCAGCTTTAACCGGGGCGAGCAGTACTTC. Protein: CASSFNRGEQYF.

The sample holds many counts of this clonotype. The rearrangement links TRBV29-1 to TRBJ2-5, with 11 positions matching TRBD2. Per germline, CDR1 SQVTM and CDR2 ANQGSEA. V dropped 6 bases and J dropped 6; count of bases not matched to a gene: 9. The CDR3 totals 14 residues. CDR3 protein: CSVTLAGGPKTQYF. As DNA, the CDR3 is TGCAGCGTCACATTAGCGGGGGGGCCGAAGACCCAGTACTTC.

Comment on this clonotype: A read error is possible here, since a much larger clone lies one base away. This sequence joins TRBV7-9 and TRBJ1-2; unclear D gene. V lost 5 bases and J lost 6, with 16 bases in between. This CDR3 contains 14 residues. In germline, CDR1 is SEHNR, CDR2 FQNEAQ (reference sequence). The CDR3 bases are TGTGCCAGCAGCCCGACGCGGGTACGCGATGGCTACACCTTC. Translated, it gives CASSPTRVRDGYTF. Filled out from reference TRBV7-9 and TRBJ1-2, the complete variable domain reads DTGVSQNPRHKITKRGQNVTFRCDPISEHNRLYWYRQTLGQGPEFLTYFQNEAQLEKSRLLSDRFSAERPKGSFSTLEIQRTEQGDSAMYLCASSPTRVRDGYTFGSGTRLTVV.

V and J are TRBV6-1 and TRBJ1-5; 10 bases fit TRBD1. The V gene end was trimmed by 5 bases and the J gene end by 8 bases; junction bases not matched to a gene: 3. The CDR3 runs 13 residues. CDR1 is MNHNS, CDR2 SASEGT, per germline. CDR3 sequence reads: CASSPGQGKPQHF. The DNA for the CDR3 is TGTGCCAGCAGTCCGGGACAGGGGAAGCCCCAGCATTTT.

This clonotype came up a few times. The chain has TRBV7-9 and TRBJ1-4, with 8 bases fitting TRBD1. Trimming removed 1 base from V and 4 bases from J; junction bases left unmatched: 2. This CDR3 contains 15 residues. The V gene's germline CDR1 is SEHNR and CDR2 FQNEAQ (reference sequence). CDR3 bases: TGTGCCAGCAGCTTAGGACAGGGGAGTAATGAAAAACTGTTTTTT. Protein sequence: CASSLGQGSNEKLFF.

This clonotype was found many times. The chain carries TRBV20-1 and TRBJ1-1; weak D call: TRBD1 (5 bases). CDR1 and CDR2 (germline): DFQATT, SNEGSKA (reference sequence). CDR3 length: 14 amino acids. The V and J ends lost 1 base and 1 base respectively, with 10 bases between them. The CDR3 DNA is TGCAGTGCTAGAGGAGGGACGGCGAACACTGAAGCTTTCTTT. It codes for CSARGGTANTEAFF.

The rearrangement joins TRBV4-1 to TRBJ1-6; 9 bases are a match to TRBD1. The V gene's germline CDR1 is MGHRA and CDR2 YSYEKL. This CDR3 contains 14 residues. Trimming took 3 bases from V and 11 from J; bases not matched to a gene: 5. In DNA, the CDR3 is TGCGCCAGCAGCCAGGGACAGGGCTTGCCACCCCTCCACTTT. Translating it yields CASSQGQGLPPLHF.

There are a few counts of this clonotype. The rearrangement uses TRBV6-1 and TRBJ2-7, with D possibly being TRBD1 (5 bases). V was clipped by 7 bases and J by 2 bases, with 9 bases between them. CDR3 length: 12 residues. Germline CDR1 is MNHNS and CDR2 is SASEGT. The CDR3 nucleotides are TGTGCCAGCACGGACACGGCCTACGAGCAGTACTTC. Translated, it gives CASTDTAYEQYF.

V gene TRBV7-9 combines with J gene TRBJ1-1, with D hard to call. The length of the CDR3 is 14 residues. The germline V gene has CDR1 SEHNR and CDR2 FQNEAQ (reference sequence). V was cut by 2 bases and J by 6 bases, with 13 bases left in between. CDR3 sequence: CASSLLGIGAEAFF. CDR3 bases: TGTGCCAGCAGCTTATTGGGGATCGGGGCTGAAGCTTTCTTT.

This clonotype was seen a few times. This chain uses TRBV5-1 with TRBJ1-1; D is undetermined. Between the trimmed V and J ends, which lost 7 bases and 3 bases, there was a span of 7 bases. The germline CDR1 and CDR2 sequences are SGHRS and YFSETQ. The CDR3 loop spans 11 amino acids. The CDR3 reads CASFGDTEAFF. CDR3 DNA sequence: TGCGCCAGCTTCGGGGACACTGAAGCTTTCTTT.